These T cell receptor beta chains were read from a single sample in a study of T cells after yellow fever vaccination. Via MiXCR, TCRdb re-called the 5' RACE reads, giving one row per CDR3 protein. The sample includes approximately 350,000 distinct CDR3 sequences, 11% of them seen just once. The input for sequencing was PBMCs, taken on the day of the first yellow fever vaccination. These receptor sequences come from a man between 18 and 35 years old who received the YFV17D yellow fever vaccine. Each CDR3 is given with its conserved first and last residue. Only some rows state a clone size, as once, few, many or a class for expanded clones.

v_call: TRBV12-3/TRBV12-4; j_call: TRBJ2-4; clone_size: -; cdr3_aa: CASSTGGAHENIQYF
v_call: TRBV3-1; j_call: TRBJ2-1; clone_size: many; cdr3_aa: CASSQGTAGYNEQFF
v_call: TRBV6-2/TRBV6-3; j_call: TRBJ2-7; clone_size: -; cdr3_aa: CATIDSYEQYF
v_call: TRBV6-2/TRBV6-3; j_call: TRBJ2-1; clone_size: few; cdr3_aa: CASSYSSRKPYNEQFF
v_call: TRBV12-3/TRBV12-4; j_call: TRBJ2-6; clone_size: few; cdr3_aa: CASSTILSGANVLTF
v_call: TRBV9; j_call: TRBJ1-6; clone_size: -; cdr3_aa: CASSRGQHNSPLHF
v_call: TRBV18; j_call: TRBJ2-2; clone_size: -; cdr3_aa: CASSPKTTGELFF
v_call: TRBV5-1; j_call: TRBJ2-7; clone_size: few; cdr3_aa: CASSLHGELEEQYF
v_call: TRBV5-1; j_call: TRBJ1-4; clone_size: -; cdr3_aa: CASSTDRYNEKLFF
v_call: TRBV5-4; j_call: TRBJ2-6; clone_size: -; cdr3_aa: CASSLAGGTGANVLTF
v_call: TRBV6-1; j_call: TRBJ2-1; clone_size: -; cdr3_aa: CASGTGGTSSYNEQFF
v_call: TRBV6-5; j_call: TRBJ2-7; clone_size: -; cdr3_aa: CASSSDRYNEQYF
v_call: TRBV20-1; j_call: TRBJ2-7; clone_size: few; cdr3_aa: CSASHVGREEQYF
v_call: TRBV29-1; j_call: TRBJ1-1; clone_size: -; cdr3_aa: CSYTRGADTEAFF